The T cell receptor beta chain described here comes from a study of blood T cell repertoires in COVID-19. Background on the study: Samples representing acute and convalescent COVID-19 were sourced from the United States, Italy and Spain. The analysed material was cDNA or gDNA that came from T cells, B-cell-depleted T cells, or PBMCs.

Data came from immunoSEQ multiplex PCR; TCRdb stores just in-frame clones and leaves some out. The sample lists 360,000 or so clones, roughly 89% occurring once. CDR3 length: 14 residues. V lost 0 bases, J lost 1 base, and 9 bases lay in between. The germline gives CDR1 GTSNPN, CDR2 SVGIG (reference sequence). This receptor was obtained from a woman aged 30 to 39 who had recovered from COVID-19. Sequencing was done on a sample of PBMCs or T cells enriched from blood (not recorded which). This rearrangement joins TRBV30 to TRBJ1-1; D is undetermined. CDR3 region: CAWSVEEANTEAFF. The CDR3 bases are TGTGCCTGGAGTGTTGAGGAGGCGAACACTGAAGCTTTCTTT.